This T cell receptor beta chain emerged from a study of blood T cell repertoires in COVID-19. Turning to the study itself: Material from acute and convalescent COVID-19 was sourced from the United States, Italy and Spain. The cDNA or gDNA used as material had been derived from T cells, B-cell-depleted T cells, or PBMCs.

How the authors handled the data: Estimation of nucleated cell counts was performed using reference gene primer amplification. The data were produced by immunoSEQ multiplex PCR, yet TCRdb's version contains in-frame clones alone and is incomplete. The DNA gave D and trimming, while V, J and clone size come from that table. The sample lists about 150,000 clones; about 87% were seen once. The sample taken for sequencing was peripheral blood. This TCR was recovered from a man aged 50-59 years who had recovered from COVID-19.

CDR3 DNA: TGCAGCGTTGAAGAACCAACTAGCGGGGGCACAGATACGCAGTATTTT. Its protein is CSVEEPTSGGTDTQYF. The chain recombines TRBV29-1 with TRBJ2-3, with TRBD2 identical over 10 bases. Trimming at V came to 0 bases and at J to 1 base, leaving 4 bases not matched to a gene. Looked up from germline, CDR1 is SQVTM and CDR2 is ANQGSEA. The CDR3 length is 16 residues.